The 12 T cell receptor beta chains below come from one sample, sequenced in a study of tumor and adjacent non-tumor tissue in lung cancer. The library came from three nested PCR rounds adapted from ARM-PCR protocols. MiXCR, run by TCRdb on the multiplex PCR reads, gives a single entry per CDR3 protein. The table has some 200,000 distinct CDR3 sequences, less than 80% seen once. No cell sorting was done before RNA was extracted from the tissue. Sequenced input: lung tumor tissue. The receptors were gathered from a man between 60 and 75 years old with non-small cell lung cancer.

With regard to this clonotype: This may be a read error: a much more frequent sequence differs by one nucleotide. CDR3 coding DNA: TGTACCAGCAGCTTAGGACAGGGAAAGCACAATGAGCAGTTCTTC. This translates into CTSSLGQGKHNEQFF. V and J are TRBV11-3 and TRBJ2-1, with 8 bases fitting TRBD1. Looked up from germline, CDR1 is SGHNT and CDR2 is YENEEA. The length of the CDR3 is 15 residues.

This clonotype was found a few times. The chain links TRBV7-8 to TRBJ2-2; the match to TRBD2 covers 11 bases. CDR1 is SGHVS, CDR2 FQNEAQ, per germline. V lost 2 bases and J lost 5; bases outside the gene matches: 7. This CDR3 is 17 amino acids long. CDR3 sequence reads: CASSLTPGTSGTGELFF. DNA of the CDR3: TGTGCCAGCAGCTTAACCCCCGGGACTAGCGGTACCGGGGAGCTGTTTTTT.

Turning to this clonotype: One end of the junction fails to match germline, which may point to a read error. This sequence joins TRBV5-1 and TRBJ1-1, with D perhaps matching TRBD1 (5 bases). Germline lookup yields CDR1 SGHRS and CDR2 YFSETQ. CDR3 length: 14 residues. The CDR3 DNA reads TGCTCCAGCAGCCCGAGCAGGGCGGTAACTGAAGCTTTCTTT. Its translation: CSSSPSRAVTEAFF.

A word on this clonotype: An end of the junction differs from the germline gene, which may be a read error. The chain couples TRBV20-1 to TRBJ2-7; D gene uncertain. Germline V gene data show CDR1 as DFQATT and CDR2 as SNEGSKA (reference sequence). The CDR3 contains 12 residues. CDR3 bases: TGCAGTGCTAGCTCCGGGCCCTACGAGCAGAACTTC. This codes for CSASSGPYEQNF.

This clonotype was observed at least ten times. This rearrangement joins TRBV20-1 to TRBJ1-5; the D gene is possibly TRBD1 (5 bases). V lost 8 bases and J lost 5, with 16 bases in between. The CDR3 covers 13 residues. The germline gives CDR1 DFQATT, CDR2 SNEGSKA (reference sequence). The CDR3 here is CSWEPGPHQPQHF. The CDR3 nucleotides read TGCAGTTGGGAACCGGGGCCCCATCAGCCCCAGCATTTT.

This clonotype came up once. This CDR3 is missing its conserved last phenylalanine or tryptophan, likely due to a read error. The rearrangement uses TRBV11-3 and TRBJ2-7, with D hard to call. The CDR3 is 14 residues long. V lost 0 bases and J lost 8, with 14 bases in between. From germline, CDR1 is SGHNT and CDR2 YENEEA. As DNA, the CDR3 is TGTGCCAGCAGCTTAGATCTCATGGTCCACAAGCAGTACTTA. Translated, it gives CASSLDLMVHKQYL.

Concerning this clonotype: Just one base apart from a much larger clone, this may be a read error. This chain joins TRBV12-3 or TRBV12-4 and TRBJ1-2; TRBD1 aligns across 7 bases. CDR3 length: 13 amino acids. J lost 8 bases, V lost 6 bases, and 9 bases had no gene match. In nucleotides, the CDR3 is TGTGCCAGCAGATCCGACAGGGACTGGGGCTACACCTTC. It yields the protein CASRSDRDWGYTF.

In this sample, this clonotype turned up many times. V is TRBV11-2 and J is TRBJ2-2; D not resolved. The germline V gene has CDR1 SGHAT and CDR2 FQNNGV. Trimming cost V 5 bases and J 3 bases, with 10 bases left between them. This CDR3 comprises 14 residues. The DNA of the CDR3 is TGTGCCAGCAGCCCCATCCCGGACACCGGGGAGCTGTTTTTT. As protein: CASSPIPDTGELFF. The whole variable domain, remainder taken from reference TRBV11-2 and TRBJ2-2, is EAGVAQSPRYKIIEKRQSVAFWCNPISGHATLYWYQQILGQGPKLLIQFQNNGVVDDSQLPKDRFSAERLKGVDSTLKIQPAKLEDSAVYLCASSPIPDTGELFFGEGSRLTVL.

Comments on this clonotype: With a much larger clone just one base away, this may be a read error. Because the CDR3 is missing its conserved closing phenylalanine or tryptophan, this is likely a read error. In nucleotides, the CDR3 is TGTGCCAGCGACCCCGCGGGGGTGAACACTGAAGCTTTCCTT. Its protein is CASDPAGVNTEAFL. The rearrangement joins TRBV6-1 to TRBJ1-1; a weak D match, TRBD1 (5 bases). This CDR3 has 14 amino acids. V gave up 8 bases and J gave up 0 bases, with 13 bases separating them. CDR1 MNHNS and CDR2 SASEGT come from the germline V gene.

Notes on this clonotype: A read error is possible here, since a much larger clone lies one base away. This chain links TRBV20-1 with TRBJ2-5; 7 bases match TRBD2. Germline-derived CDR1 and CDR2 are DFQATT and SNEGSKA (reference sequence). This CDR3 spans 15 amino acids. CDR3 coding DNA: TGCAGTCCTAGAGAGCCTAGCGGAGTCCAAGAGACCCAGTACTTC. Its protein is CSPREPSGVQETQYF.

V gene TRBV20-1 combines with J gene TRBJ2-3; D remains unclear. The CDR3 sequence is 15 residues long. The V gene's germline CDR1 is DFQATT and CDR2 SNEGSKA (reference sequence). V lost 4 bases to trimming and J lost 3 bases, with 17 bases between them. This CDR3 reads CSAISQWPGTDTQYF. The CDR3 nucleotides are TGCAGTGCTATAAGTCAGTGGCCTGGGACAGATACGCAGTATTTT.

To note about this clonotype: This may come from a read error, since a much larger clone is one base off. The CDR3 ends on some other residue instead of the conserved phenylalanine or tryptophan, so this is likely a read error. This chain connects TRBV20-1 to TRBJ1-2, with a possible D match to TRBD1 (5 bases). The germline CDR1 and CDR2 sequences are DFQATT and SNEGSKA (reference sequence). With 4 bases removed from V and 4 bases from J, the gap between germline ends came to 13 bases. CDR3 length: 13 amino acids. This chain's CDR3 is CSANLGGGYGYTL. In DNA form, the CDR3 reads TGCAGTGCTAATCTCGGGGGTGGCTATGGCTACACCTTA.